The present TCR beta chain was sequenced within a study of chronic HIV infection and antiretroviral therapy. TCRdb independently ran MiXCR on the 5' RACE reads; one entry per CDR3 protein. Of tens of thousands of distinct CDR3 sequences listed, about 8.6% are singletons. A word on this clonotype: The junction departs from the called germline gene at one end, perhaps through a read error.

CDR3 size: 14 residues. The germline gives CDR1 MGHDK, CDR2 SYGVNS. Sequencing used peripheral blood. The TCR comes from an adult who had HIV and had not received antiretroviral therapy, or was an uninfected healthy control (not recorded which). The J gene is TRBJ1-1, the V gene TRBV25-1; 9 nucleotides align to TRBD1. CDR3 sequence: CASSGKTGGPEASF. CDR3 bases: TGTGCCAGCAGTGGAAAGACAGGGGGGCCTGAAGCTTCCTTT.